This TCR beta chain emerged from a study of T cell responses to AZD1222 COVID-19 vaccine. Notes on the study in general: Breadth and depth of Spike-specific TCRs rose after two AZD1222 doses. The number of AZD1222 recipients seropositive at baseline was only five to seven.

V lost 4 bases and J lost 6, with 22 bases in between. CDR1 is KGHSH, CDR2 LQKENI, per germline. The CDR3 is made up of 17 amino acids. The repertoire was sequenced with immunoSEQ multiplex PCR; TCRdb's copy has only in-frame clones and lacks some. Of about 92,000 clones listed, 65% to 90% are singletons. Turning to this clone: Its target is not known.

This chain connects TRBV18 to TRBJ2-1, with D maybe TRBD1 (6 bases). This TCR came from an adult in good health. The sample was peripheral blood, taken on day 0 of AZD1222 vaccination. In nucleotides, the CDR3 is TGTGCCAGCTCACAGGGCACAGGGACGAAAACCAGCAATGAGCAGTTCTTC. Translated, it gives CASSQGTGTKTSNEQFF. The complete variable domain, with remaining parts taken from reference TRBV18 and TRBJ2-1, reads NAGVMQNPRHLVRRRGQEARLRCSPMKGHSHVYWYRQLPEEGLKFMVYLQKENIIDESGMPKERFSAEFPKEGPSILRIQQVVRGDSAAYFCASSQGTGTKTSNEQFFGPGTRLTVL.